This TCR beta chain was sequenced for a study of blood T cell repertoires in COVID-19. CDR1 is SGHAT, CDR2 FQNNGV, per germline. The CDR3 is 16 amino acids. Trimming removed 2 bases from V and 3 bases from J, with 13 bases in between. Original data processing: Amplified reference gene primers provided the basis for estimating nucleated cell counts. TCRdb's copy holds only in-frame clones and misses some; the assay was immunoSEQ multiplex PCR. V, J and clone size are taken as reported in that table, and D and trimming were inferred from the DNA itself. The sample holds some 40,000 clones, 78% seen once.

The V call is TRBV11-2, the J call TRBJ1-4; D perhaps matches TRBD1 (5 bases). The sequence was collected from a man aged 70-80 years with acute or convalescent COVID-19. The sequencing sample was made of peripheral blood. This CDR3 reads CASSLYVGGANEKLFF. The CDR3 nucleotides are TGTGCCAGCAGCTTATATGTTGGGGGGGCTAATGAAAAACTGTTTTTT.